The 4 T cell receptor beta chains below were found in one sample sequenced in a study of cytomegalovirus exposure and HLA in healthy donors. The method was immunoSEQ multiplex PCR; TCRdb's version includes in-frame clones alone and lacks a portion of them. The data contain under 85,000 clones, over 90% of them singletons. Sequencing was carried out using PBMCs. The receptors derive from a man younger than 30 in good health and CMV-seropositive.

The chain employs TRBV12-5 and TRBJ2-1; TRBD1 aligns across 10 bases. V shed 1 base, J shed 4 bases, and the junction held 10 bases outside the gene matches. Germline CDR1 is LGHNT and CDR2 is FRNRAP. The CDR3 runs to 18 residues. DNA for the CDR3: TGTGCTAGTGGTTTGGGGGGACAGGGGAGACCCCGGTACAATGAGCAGTTCTTC. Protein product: CASGLGGQGRPRYNEQFF.

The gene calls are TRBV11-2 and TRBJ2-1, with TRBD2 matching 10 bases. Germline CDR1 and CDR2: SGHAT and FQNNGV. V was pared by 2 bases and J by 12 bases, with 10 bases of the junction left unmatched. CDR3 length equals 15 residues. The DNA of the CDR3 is TGTGCCAGCAGCTTATTTGGGACTAGCGAGAAGGGGCAGTTCTTC. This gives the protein CASSLFGTSEKGQFF.

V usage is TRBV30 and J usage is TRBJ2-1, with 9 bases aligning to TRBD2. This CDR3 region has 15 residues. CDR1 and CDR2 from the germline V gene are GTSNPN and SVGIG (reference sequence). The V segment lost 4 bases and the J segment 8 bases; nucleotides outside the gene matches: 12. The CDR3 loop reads CAWTGAGGHVDEQFF. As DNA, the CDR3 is TGTGCCTGGACCGGGGCGGGAGGGCATGTTGATGAGCAGTTCTTC.

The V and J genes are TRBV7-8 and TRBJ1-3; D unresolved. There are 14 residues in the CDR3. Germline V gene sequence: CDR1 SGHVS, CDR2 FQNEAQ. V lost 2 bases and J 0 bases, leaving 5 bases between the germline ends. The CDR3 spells CASSLPVSGNTIYF. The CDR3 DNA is TGTGCCAGCAGCTTACCAGTCTCTGGAAACACCATATATTTT.